The 13 T cell receptor beta chains reported below all come from one sample, sequenced in a study of blood T cell repertoires in COVID-19. Assay used: immunoSEQ multiplex PCR; TCRdb lists only in-frame clones, some missing. The sample carries some 230,000 clones, roughly four fifths recorded once. The sample consisted of PBMCs or T cells enriched from blood (not recorded which). These receptor sequences come from a man aged 35 to 55 who had recovered from COVID-19.

The chain is built from TRBV7-6 and TRBJ2-7; D call uncertain. The CDR3 extends over 13 amino acids. V was cut by 1 base and J by 6 bases, with 10 bases left in between. Per germline, CDR1 SGHVS and CDR2 FNYEAQ. This CDR3 reads CASSLDENGEQYF. CDR3 sequence (DNA): TGTGCCAGCAGCTTAGATGAGAACGGCGAGCAGTACTTC.

This clone was detected a few times. The genes are TRBV2 and TRBJ2-2, with 7 bases identical to TRBD2. The length of the CDR3 is 14 residues. CDR1 and CDR2 from the germline V gene are SNHLY and FYNNEI. Germline trimming cut 3 bases from V and 2 bases from J; bases unmatched to any gene: 0. The CDR3 DNA reads TGTGCCAGCAGTGAGACTAGCAACACCGGGGAGCTGTTTTTT. This codes for CASSETSNTGELFF.

The CDR3 loop reads CASSLRRGSSYNEQFF. The DNA for the CDR3 is TGTGCCAGCAGTTTACGGCGGGGGAGCTCCTACAATGAGCAGTTCTTC. The gene calls are TRBV27 and TRBJ2-1; the match to TRBD2 covers 7 bases. CDR3 length: 16 amino acids. V was clipped by 2 bases and J by 0 bases; unmatched bases: 4. Germline lookup yields CDR1 MNHEY and CDR2 SMNVEV (reference sequence).

This clone was observed once. J is TRBJ1-5 and V is TRBV7-9; D perhaps matches TRBD1 (6 bases). Germline values: CDR1 SEHNR, CDR2 FQNEAQ (reference sequence). CDR3 size: 13 residues. With 2 bases removed from V and 7 bases from J, the gap between germline ends came to 9 bases. This CDR3 is CASSLSGGQPQHF. The CDR3 DNA reads TGTGCCAGCAGCTTAAGCGGGGGCCAGCCCCAGCATTTT. Full variable domain (outside the CDR3, taken from reference TRBV7-9 and TRBJ1-5): DTGVSQNPRHKITKRGQNVTFRCDPISEHNRLYWYRQTLGQGPEFLTYFQNEAQLEKSRLLSDRFSAERPKGSFSTLEIQRTEQGDSAMYLCASSLSGGQPQHFGDGTRLSIL.

The rearrangement joins TRBV7-2 to TRBJ2-7; D is undetermined. CDR3 length: 15 amino acids. CDR1 is SGHTA, CDR2 FQGNSA, per germline. Trimming stripped 5 bases from V and 3 bases from J, with 17 bases between. CDR3 DNA: TGTGCCAGCAGCAATGGGCCAATCGTCCTCTACGAGCAGTACTTC. This sequence encodes CASSNGPIVLYEQYF. Using reference TRBV7-2 and TRBJ2-7 for the parts outside the CDR3, the full variable domain is GAGVSQSPSNKVTEKGKDVELRCDPISGHTALYWYRQSLGQGLEFLIYFQGNSAPDKSGLPSDRFSAERTGGSVSTLTIQRTQQEDSAVYLCASSNGPIVLYEQYFGPGTRLTVT.

The chain combines TRBV28 with TRBJ1-1; TRBD1 might be the D (5 bases). Germline values: CDR1 MDHEN, CDR2 SYDVKM. The CDR3 has 13 amino acids. V gave up 8 bases and J gave up 4 bases, with 14 bases separating them. CDR3: CASSVGARTEAFF. In DNA, the CDR3 is TGTGCCAGCTCCGTAGGGGCGCGCACTGAAGCTTTCTTT.

This clone was counted a few times. The V gene is TRBV27, the J gene TRBJ2-3; D remains ambiguous. The germline CDR1 and CDR2 sequences are MNHEY and SMNVEV (reference sequence). The CDR3 consists of 11 residues. Deletions cut 5 bases from V and 4 bases from J, with 4 bases between. CDR3 region: CASSRADTQYF. The DNA for the CDR3 is TGTGCCAGCAGTCGAGCAGATACGCAGTATTTT.

V usage is TRBV27 and J usage is TRBJ2-6; the D gene is possibly TRBD1 (6 bases). The CDR3 runs to 16 residues. Germline-derived CDR1 and CDR2 are MNHEY and SMNVEV (reference sequence). Trimming removed 7 bases from V and 0 bases from J, with 13 bases in between. DNA of the CDR3: TGTGCCAGCACACGACAGGCTTCCTCTGGGGCCAACGTCCTGACTTTC. This sequence encodes CASTRQASSGANVLTF.

V usage is TRBV3-1 (or the pseudogene TRBV3-2) and J usage is TRBJ2-1, with 10 nucleotides matching TRBD2. Germline V gene data show CDR1 as LGHDT and CDR2 as YNNKEL (reference sequence). CDR3 length equals 17 residues. The junction had 10 bases not matched to a gene; V was cut back by 1 base and J by 7 bases. The CDR3 sequence: CASSQVMERGGQNEQFF. DNA for the CDR3: TGTGCCAGCAGCCAAGTTATGGAGCGGGGGGGCCAAAATGAGCAGTTCTTC.

The CDR3 DNA follows: TGCGCCAGCAGCTTGACCGTTATCTCCTCGGGAGGGCGAGGCGGGGAGCTGTTTTTT. Encoded protein: CASSLTVISSGGRGGELFF. The V gene is TRBV5-1, the J gene TRBJ2-2, with 8 nucleotides matching TRBD2. The CDR3 is 19 amino acids. Trimming at V came to 1 base and at J to 7 bases, leaving 18 bases not matched to a gene. The V gene's germline CDR1 is SGHRS and CDR2 YFSETQ. Full variable domain (remainder filled in from reference TRBV5-1 and TRBJ2-2): KAGVTQTPRYLIKTRGQQVTLSCSPISGHRSVSWYQQTPGQGLQFLFEYFSETQRNKGNFPGRFSGRQFSNSRSEMNVSTLELGDSALYLCASSLTVISSGGRGGELFFGEGSRLTVL.

This clone was found once. This chain connects TRBV27 to TRBJ1-5; perhaps TRBD1 as D (6 bases). Germline loops: CDR1 MNHEY, CDR2 SMNVEV (reference sequence). CDR3 length equals 18 residues. V was clipped by 0 bases and J by 1 base, with 16 bases between them. CDR3 amino acids: CASSLSSSGRGSNQPQHF. CDR3 DNA: TGTGCCAGCAGTTTATCGTCTTCAGGCAGGGGAAGCAATCAGCCCCAGCATTTT.

The rearrangement joins TRBV7-2 to TRBJ2-2; unclear D gene. Trimming took off 3 bases at V and 5 bases at J, with 10 bases between the two ends. The CDR3 is 14 residues long. Looked up from germline, CDR1 is SGHTA and CDR2 is FQGNSA. CDR3 DNA sequence: TGTGCCAGCAGCTTTAGAGTGTCAACCGGGGAGCTGTTTTTT. The encoded protein is CASSFRVSTGELFF. The full variable domain, in which reference TRBV7-2 and TRBJ2-2 provide the parts outside the CDR3, is GAGVSQSPSNKVTEKGKDVELRCDPISGHTALYWYRQSLGQGLEFLIYFQGNSAPDKSGLPSDRFSAERTGGSVSTLTIQRTQQEDSAVYLCASSFRVSTGELFFGEGSRLTVL.

The J gene is TRBJ2-1, the V gene TRBV28; TRBD2 agrees at 8 bases. From germline, CDR1 is MDHEN and CDR2 SYDVKM. Trimming removed 4 bases from V and 5 bases from J; junction bases left unmatched: 10. The CDR3 has 16 amino acids. The CDR3 sequence: CASSSTRGLGHNEQFF. Written as DNA, the CDR3 is TGTGCCAGCAGTTCAACCCGGGGACTAGGACACAATGAGCAGTTCTTC. Full variable domain (remainder filled in from reference TRBV28 and TRBJ2-1): DVKVTQSSRYLVKRTGEKVFLECVQDMDHENMFWYRQDPGLGLRLIYFSYDVKMKEKGDIPEGYSVSREKKERFSLILESASTNQTSMYLCASSSTRGLGHNEQFFGPGTRLTVL.